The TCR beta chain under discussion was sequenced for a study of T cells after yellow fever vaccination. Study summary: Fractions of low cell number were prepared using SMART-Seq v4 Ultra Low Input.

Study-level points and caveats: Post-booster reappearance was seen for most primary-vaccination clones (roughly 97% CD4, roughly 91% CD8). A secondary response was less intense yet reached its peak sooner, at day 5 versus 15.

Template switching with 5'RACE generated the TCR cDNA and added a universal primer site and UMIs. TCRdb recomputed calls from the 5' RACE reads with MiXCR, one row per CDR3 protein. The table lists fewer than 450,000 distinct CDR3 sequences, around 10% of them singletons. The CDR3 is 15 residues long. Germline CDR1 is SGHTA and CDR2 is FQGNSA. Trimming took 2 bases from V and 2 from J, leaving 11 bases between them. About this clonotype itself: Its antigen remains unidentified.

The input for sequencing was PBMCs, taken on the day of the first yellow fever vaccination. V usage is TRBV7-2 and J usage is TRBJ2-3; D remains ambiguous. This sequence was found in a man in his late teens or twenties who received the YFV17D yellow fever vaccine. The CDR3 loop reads CASSLSGLITDTQYF. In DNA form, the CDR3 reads TGTGCCAGCAGCTTAAGTGGGCTGATCACAGATACGCAGTATTTT. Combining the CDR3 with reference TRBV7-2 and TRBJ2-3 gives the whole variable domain GAGVSQSPSNKVTEKGKDVELRCDPISGHTALYWYRQSLGQGLEFLIYFQGNSAPDKSGLPSDRFSAERTGGSVSTLTIQRTQQEDSAVYLCASSLSGLITDTQYFGPGTRLTVL.